The clone carrying this TCR beta chain was seen a few times. No antigen is known for it. The data originate from a study of cytomegalovirus exposure and HLA in healthy donors. Study-level findings and limits: Data from an earlier analysis indicated that most TCR beta V segments were productive either about 87% or about 30% of the time. The study designated about 180 TCR beta chains cytomegalovirus-associated. What a later analysis reportedly showed was that an Asian-associated ancestry cluster had fewer N-insertions than the 666-donor mean. Across HLA loci, a later analysis found differing TCR association rates, with DRB1 most and HLA-C fewest.

Looked up from germline, CDR1 is MNHNY and CDR2 is SVGAGI (reference sequence). V was clipped by 4 bases and J by 7 bases, with 17 bases between them. The CDR3 extends over 15 amino acids. It was with 60 Vbeta and 13 Jbeta primers that the PCR ran. Sequencing used immunoSEQ multiplex PCR; TCRdb keeps in-frame clones, though not all of them. Of nearly 100,000 clones detected, roughly a tenth appear once; the ten largest clones hold just over 5%. The source of this sequence is a man over 45 in good health and CMV-seropositive. The sequenced sample consisted of PBMCs. The chain has TRBV6-6 and TRBJ1-5; D gene uncertain. In nucleotides, the CDR3 is TGTGCCAGCAGTTCCATAGGAGGTTATGAACAGCCCCAGCATTTT. This encodes CASSSIGGYEQPQHF.